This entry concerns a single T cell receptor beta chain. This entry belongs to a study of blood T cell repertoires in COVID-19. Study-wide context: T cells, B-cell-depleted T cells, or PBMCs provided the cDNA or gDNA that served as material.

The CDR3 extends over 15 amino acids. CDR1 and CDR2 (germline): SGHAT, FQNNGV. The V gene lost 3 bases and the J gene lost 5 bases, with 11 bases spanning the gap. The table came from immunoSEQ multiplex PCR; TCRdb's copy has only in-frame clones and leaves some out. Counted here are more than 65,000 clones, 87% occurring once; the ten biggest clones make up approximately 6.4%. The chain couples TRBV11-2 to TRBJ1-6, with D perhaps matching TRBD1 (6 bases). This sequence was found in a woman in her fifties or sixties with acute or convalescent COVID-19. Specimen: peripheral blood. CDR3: CASSLRSGDNSPLHF. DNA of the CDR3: TGTGCCAGCAGCTTGAGGTCAGGGGATAATTCACCCCTCCACTTT.